This TCR beta chain appears in the sequencing data of a study of T cells expressing NK-cell markers. Study-wide background: TCR beta repertoires came from sorted CD3+CD56+NKG2C+, CD3+CD56+NKG2C- and CD3+CD56-NKG2C+ T cells. Eight donors were sequenced, seven testing HCMV-seropositive and one testing seronegative. Broader study findings: Several of the donors also had these clonotypes leading their CD3+CD56-NKG2C+ fraction.

The cDNA for TCR beta came from 5'RACE template switching with UMIs. No DNA is given; TCRdb re-called the 5' RACE reads and lists each CDR3 protein once. The table lists 350,000 to 500,000 distinct CDR3 sequences. The CDR3 totals 13 residues. Germline-derived CDR1 and CDR2 are MNHEY and SVGEGT. In the case of this clonotype: The antigen remains unidentified.

The chain has TRBV6-2 or TRBV6-3 and TRBJ2-1; TCRdb calls TRBD2, which cannot be checked without DNA. Material: blood T cells: a sorted CD56 or NKG2C T cell subset, CD4+ or CD8+ T cells, or bulk PBMC T cells (not recorded which). This receptor was identified in a woman aged 18-69 years in good health. CDR3 loop: CASSLNAGLSQFF.